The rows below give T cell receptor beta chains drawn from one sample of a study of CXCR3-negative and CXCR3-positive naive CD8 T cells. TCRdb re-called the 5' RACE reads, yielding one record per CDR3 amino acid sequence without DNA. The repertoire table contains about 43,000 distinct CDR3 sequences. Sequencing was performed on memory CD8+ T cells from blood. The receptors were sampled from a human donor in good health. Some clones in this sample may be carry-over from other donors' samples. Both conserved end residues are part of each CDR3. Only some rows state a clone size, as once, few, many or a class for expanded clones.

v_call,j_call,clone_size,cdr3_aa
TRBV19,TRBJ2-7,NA,CASSWGHEQYF
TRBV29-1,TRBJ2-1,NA,CSLRTGGEQFF
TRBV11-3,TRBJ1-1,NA,CASRARDRDLAFF
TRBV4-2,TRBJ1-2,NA,CASSHPTETSYGYTF
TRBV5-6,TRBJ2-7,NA,CASSFRGSNYEQHF
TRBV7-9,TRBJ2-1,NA,CASSSSGGANEQFF
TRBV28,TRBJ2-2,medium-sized,CASRTGNTGELFF
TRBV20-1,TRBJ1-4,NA,CSARWTVEEKLFF
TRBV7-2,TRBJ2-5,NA,CASSLGTAQETQYF
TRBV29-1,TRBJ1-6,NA,CSVDPGGYNSPLHF
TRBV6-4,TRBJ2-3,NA,CASSDSPASTDTQYF
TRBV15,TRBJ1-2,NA,CATGTGGFYGYTF
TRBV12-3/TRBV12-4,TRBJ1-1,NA,CASSFREERTEAFF
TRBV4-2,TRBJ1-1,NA,CASSQALIETGSGGLNTEAFF
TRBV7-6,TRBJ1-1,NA,CASSLALRGRDTEAFF
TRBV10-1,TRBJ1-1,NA,CASSDLDRAGTEAFF
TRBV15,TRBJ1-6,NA,CATSRPQTGEASSPLHF
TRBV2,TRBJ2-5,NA,CASSEVVQETQYF
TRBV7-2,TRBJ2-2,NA,CASSLDWDTGELFF
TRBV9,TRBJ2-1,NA,CASSHDRGGDEQFF
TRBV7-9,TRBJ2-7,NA,CASSLSYPGSYEQYF
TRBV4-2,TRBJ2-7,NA,CASSRRQGSGGGYEQYF
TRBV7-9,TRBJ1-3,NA,CASSFPPLAGNTIYF
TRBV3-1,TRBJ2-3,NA,CASSQDPALLTQYF
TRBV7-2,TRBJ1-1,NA,CASSPGLLEAFF
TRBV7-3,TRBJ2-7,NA,CASSSKSSYEQYF
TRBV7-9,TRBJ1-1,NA,CASTPATGREAFF
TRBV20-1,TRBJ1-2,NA,CSARGGDRGEYGYTF
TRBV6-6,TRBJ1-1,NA,CASSKWDPSNTEAFF
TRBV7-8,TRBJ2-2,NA,CASGKAGGPWGELFF
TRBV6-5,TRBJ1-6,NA,CASSYDRGDSPLHF
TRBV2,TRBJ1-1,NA,CASSLRRTEAFF
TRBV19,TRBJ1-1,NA,CASSAGQLNTEAFF